These 7 T cell receptor beta chains originate from one sample sequenced in a study of HIV-infected patients and healthy controls. TCRdb processed the 5' RACE reads anew with MiXCR; each CDR3 protein has one entry. In the table there are more than 60,000 distinct CDR3 sequences, roughly a fifth of which are singletons. Sequencing input: CD4+ T cells from blood. Receptors originate from a human donor in good health.

For the CDR3, the DNA is TGTGCCAGCAGTTTAGACGTAGTGTTGGCCCAGCATTTT. Protein: CASSLDVVLAQHF. The rearrangement links TRBV12-3 or TRBV12-4 to TRBJ1-5; D gene ambiguous. This CDR3 region has 13 residues. V lost 1 base and J 11 bases, leaving 12 bases between the germline ends.

The V gene is TRBV24-1, the J gene TRBJ2-1; no firm D call. Trimming took off 3 bases at V and 9 bases at J, with 20 bases between the two ends. The CDR3 runs 16 residues. Germline loops: CDR1 KGHDR, CDR2 SFDVKD. CDR3 in DNA: TGTGCCACCAGTGATGCCCTGGGTCCGACAACATTTGAGCAGTTCTTC. Its protein is CATSDALGPTTFEQFF.

This clonotype was detected many times. This rearrangement joins TRBV11-2 to TRBJ2-2; D call uncertain. The CDR3 covers 16 residues. V dropped 0 bases and J dropped 0 bases, with 8 bases sitting between them. Germline CDR1 is SGHAT and CDR2 is FQNNGV. The CDR3 region has the DNA TGTGCCAGCAGCTTAGACGGACGTACGAACACCGGGGAGCTGTTTTTT. It codes for CASSLDGRTNTGELFF.

The V and J genes are TRBV10-1 and TRBJ2-7; D is possibly TRBD1 (6 bases). The V and J ends lost 6 bases and 5 bases respectively, with 11 bases between them. The CDR3 loop spans 12 amino acids. Germline assignment: CDR1 WNHNN and CDR2 SYGVQD (reference sequence). The CDR3 loop is CASSRGFHEQYF. CDR3 sequence (DNA): TGCGCCAGCAGCAGGGGATTCCACGAGCAGTACTTC.

This chain links TRBV29-1 with TRBJ1-1; D gene unclear. Germline values: CDR1 SQVTM, CDR2 ANQGSEA. V lost 7 bases and J 0 bases, leaving 12 bases between the germline ends. CDR3 length equals 13 residues. CDR3 amino acids: CSAEAGLNTEAFF. The CDR3 DNA sequence: TGCAGCGCCGAGGCAGGTTTGAACACTGAAGCTTTCTTT. Full variable domain (missing parts from reference TRBV29-1 and TRBJ1-1): SAVISQKPSRDICQRGTSLTIQCQVDSQVTMMFWYRQQPGQSLTLIATANQGSEATYESGFVIDKFPISRPNLTFSTLTVSNMSPEDSSIYLCSAEAGLNTEAFFGQGTRLTVV.

The chain links TRBV7-2 to TRBJ2-3, with D uncertain. V shed 1 base and J shed 0 bases, with 8 bases lying between them. Germline CDR1 SGHTA, CDR2 FQGNSA. The CDR3 has 15 amino acids. Here the CDR3 reads CASSLVTGSTDTQYF. CDR3 nucleotides: TGTGCCAGCAGCTTAGTTACCGGGAGCACAGATACGCAGTATTTT.

This chain connects TRBV5-5 to TRBJ1-5; no definite D call. The CDR3 sequence is 12 residues long. Germline assignment: CDR1 SGHKS and CDR2 YYEKEE (reference sequence). V gave up 4 bases and J gave up 5 bases, with 7 bases separating them. The CDR3 here is CASSTLDQPQHF. Here the CDR3 DNA reads TGTGCCAGCAGCACTCTGGATCAGCCCCAGCATTTT.